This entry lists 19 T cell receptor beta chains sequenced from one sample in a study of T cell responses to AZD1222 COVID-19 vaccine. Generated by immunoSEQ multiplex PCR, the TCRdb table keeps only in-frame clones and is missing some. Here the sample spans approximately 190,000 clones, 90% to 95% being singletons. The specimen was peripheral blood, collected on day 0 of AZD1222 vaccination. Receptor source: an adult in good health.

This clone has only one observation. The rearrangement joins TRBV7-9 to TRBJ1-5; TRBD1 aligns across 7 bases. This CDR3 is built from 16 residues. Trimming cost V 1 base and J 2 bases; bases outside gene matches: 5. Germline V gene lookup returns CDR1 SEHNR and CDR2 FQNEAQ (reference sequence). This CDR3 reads CASSLDVGTGNQPQHF. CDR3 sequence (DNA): TGTGCCAGCAGCTTAGATGTTGGGACAGGCAATCAGCCCCAGCATTTT. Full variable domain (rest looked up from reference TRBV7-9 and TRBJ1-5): DTGVSQNPRHKITKRGQNVTFRCDPISEHNRLYWYRQTLGQGPEFLTYFQNEAQLEKSRLLSDRFSAERPKGSFSTLEIQRTEQGDSAMYLCASSLDVGTGNQPQHFGDGTRLSIL.

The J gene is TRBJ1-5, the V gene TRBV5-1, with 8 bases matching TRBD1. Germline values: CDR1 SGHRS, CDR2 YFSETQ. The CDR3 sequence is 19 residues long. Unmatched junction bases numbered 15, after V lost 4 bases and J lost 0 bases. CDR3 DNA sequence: TGCGCCAGCAGCCACATATCTCCAGGGGGCAGTTTTAGCAATCAGCCCCAGCATTTT. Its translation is CASSHISPGGSFSNQPQHF.

The CDR3 loop reads CASSLFRMGNYGYTF. The CDR3 nucleotides read TGTGCCAGCAGCTTATTCAGGATGGGGAACTATGGCTACACCTTC. The chain is built from TRBV11-2 and TRBJ1-2, with D uncertain. The CDR3 has 15 residues. V was cut by 2 bases and J by 2 bases, with 12 bases left in between. Germline V gene sequence: CDR1 SGHAT, CDR2 FQNNGV.

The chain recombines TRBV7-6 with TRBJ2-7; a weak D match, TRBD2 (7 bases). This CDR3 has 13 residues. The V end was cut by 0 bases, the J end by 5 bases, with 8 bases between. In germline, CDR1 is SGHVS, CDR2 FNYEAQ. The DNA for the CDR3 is TGTGCCAGCAGCTTAGCAGGGGGGGACGAGCAGTACTTC. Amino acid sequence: CASSLAGGDEQYF. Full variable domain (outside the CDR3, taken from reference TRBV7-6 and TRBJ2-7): GAGVSQSPRYKVTKRGQDVALRCDPISGHVSLYWYRQALGQGPEFLTYFNYEAQQDKSGLPNDRFSAERPEGSISTLTIQRTEQRDSAMYRCASSLAGGDEQYFGPGTRLTVT.

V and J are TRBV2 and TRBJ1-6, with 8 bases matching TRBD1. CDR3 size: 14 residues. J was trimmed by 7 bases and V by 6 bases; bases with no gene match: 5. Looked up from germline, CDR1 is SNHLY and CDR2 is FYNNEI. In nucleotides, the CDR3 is TGTGCCAGCAGGATGGACAGGGAAAATTCACCCCTCCACTTT. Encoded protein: CASRMDRENSPLHF.

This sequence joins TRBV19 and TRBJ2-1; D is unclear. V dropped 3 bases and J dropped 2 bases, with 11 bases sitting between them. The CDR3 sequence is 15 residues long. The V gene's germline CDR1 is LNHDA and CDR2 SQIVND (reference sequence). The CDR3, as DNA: TGTGCCAGTAGTATTTCTGGTTCCCCCTACAATGAGCAGTTCTTC. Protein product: CASSISGSPYNEQFF.

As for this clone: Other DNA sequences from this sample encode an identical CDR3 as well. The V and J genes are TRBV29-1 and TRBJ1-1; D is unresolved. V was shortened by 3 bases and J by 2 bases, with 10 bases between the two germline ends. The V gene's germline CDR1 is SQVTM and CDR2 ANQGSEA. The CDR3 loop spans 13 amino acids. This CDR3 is CSVEGRLNTEAFF. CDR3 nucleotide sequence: TGCAGCGTTGAGGGCCGGCTAAACACTGAAGCTTTCTTT.

CDR3 bases: TGTGCCAGCAGCCTGATAGCGGGAGGTACGAAACAAGAGACCCAGTACTTC. Its protein is CASSLIAGGTKQETQYF. This rearrangement joins TRBV6-2 or TRBV6-3 to TRBJ2-5; the match to TRBD2 covers 10 bases. V lost 6 bases to trimming and J lost 2 bases; unmatched junction nucleotides: 12. There are 17 residues in the CDR3. Germline V CDR1 and CDR2: MNHEY, SVGEGT.

In DNA, the CDR3 is TGTGCCAGCAGTGAAGTAGGACTAGCTGTGGAGACCCAGTACTTC. Translating it yields CASSEVGLAVETQYF. The V gene is TRBV2, the J gene TRBJ2-5, with 8 bases aligning to TRBD2. The CDR3 is made up of 15 amino acids. Germline-derived CDR1 and CDR2 are SNHLY and FYNNEI. The V and J ends lost 1 base and 5 bases, in that order; junction bases with no gene match: 6. Full variable domain (outside the CDR3, taken from reference TRBV2 and TRBJ2-5): EPEVTQTPSHQVTQMGQEVILRCVPISNHLYFYWYRQILGQKVEFLVSFYNNEISEKSEIFDDQFSVERPDGSNFTLKIRSTKLEDSAMYFCASSEVGLAVETQYFGPGTRLLVL.

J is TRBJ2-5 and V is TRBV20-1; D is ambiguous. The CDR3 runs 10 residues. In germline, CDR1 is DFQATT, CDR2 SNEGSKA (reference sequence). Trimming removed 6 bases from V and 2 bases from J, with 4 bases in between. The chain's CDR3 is CSAAQETQYF. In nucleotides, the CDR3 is TGCAGTGCAGCTCAAGAGACCCAGTACTTC.

The CDR3 sequence: CASSAIDRVNEKLFF. In nucleotides, the CDR3 is TGTGCCAGCAGCGCAATCGACAGAGTTAATGAAAAACTGTTTTTT. This chain joins TRBV9 and TRBJ1-4; tentative D call: TRBD1 (5 bases). The CDR3 sequence is 15 residues long. CDR1 SGDLS and CDR2 YYNGEE come from the germline V gene. Trimming pared 3 bases from V and 4 bases from J, leaving 13 bases between. Supplemented by reference TRBV9 and TRBJ1-4, the full variable domain reads DSGVTQTPKHLITATGQRVTLRCSPRSGDLSVYWYQQSLDQGLQFLIQYYNGEERAKGNILERFSAQQFPDLHSELNLSSLELGDSALYFCASSAIDRVNEKLFFGSGTQLSVL.

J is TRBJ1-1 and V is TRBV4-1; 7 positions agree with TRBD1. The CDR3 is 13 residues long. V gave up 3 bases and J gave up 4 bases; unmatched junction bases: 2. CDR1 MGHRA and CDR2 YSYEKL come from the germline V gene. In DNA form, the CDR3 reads TGCGCCAGCAGCCACAGGGGGGGCACTGAAGCTTTCTTT. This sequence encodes CASSHRGGTEAFF.

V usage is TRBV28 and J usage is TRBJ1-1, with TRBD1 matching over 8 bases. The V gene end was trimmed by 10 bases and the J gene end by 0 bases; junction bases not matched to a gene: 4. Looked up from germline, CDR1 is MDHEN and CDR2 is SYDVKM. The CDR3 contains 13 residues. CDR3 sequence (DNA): TGTGCCACCCAGGGGGCTATGAACACTGAAGCTTTCTTT. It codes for CATQGAMNTEAFF.

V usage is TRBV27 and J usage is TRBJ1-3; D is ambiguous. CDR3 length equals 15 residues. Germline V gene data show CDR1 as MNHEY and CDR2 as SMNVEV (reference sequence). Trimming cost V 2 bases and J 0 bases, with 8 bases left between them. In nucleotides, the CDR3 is TGTGCCAGCAGTTTAAGCACCTCCTCTGGAAACACCATATATTTT. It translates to CASSLSTSSGNTIYF.

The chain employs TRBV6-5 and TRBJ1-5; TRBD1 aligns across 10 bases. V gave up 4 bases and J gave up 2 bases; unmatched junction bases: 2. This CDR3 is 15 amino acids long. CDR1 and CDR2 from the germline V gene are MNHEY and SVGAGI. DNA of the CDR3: TGTGCCAGCAGTTCCGGGACAGGGGGCAATCAGCCCCAGCATTTT. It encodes CASSSGTGGNQPQHF.

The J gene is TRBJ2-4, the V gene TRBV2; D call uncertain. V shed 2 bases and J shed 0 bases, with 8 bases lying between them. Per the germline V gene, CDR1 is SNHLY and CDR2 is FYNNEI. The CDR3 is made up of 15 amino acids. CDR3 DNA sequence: TGTGCCAGCAGTGAAAATGAGCTAGCCAAAAACATTCAGTACTTC. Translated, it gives CASSENELAKNIQYF.

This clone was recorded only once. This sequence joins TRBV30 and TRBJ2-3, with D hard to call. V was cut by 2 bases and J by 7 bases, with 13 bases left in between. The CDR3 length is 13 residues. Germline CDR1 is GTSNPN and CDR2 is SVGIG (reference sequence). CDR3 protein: CAWSLPVLNTQYF. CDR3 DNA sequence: TGTGCCTGGAGTCTTCCGGTCCTCAATACGCAGTATTTT.

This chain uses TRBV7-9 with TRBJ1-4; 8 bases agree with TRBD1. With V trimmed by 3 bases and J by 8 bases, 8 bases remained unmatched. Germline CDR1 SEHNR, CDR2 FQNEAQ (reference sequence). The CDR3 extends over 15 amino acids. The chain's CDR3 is CASSFASGGLEKLFF. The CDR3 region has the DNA TGTGCCAGCAGCTTTGCCTCAGGGGGCTTGGAAAAACTGTTTTTT. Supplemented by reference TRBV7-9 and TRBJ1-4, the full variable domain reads DTGVSQNPRHKITKRGQNVTFRCDPISEHNRLYWYRQTLGQGPEFLTYFQNEAQLEKSRLLSDRFSAERPKGSFSTLEIQRTEQGDSAMYLCASSFASGGLEKLFFGSGTQLSVL.

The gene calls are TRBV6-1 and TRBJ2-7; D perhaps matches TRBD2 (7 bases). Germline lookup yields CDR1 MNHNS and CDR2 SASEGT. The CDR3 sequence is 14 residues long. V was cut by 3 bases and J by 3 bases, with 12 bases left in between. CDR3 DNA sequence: TGTGCCAGCAGTGAGGGGGGGGCCGTCTACGAGCAGTACTTC. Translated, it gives CASSEGGAVYEQYF.